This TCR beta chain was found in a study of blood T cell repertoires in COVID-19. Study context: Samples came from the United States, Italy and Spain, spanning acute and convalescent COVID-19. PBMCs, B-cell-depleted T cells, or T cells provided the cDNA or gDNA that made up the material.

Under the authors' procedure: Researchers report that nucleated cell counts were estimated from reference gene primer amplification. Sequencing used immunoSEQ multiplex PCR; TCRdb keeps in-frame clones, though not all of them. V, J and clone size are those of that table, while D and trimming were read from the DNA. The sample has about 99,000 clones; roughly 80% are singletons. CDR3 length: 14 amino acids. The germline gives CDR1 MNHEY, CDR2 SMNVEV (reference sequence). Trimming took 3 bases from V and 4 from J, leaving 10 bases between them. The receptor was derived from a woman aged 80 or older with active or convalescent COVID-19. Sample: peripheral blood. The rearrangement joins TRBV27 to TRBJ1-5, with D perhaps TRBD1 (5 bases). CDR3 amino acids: CASSFLRENQPQHF. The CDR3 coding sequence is TGTGCCAGCAGTTTCCTCAGGGAAAATCAGCCCCAGCATTTT.